Below, 16 T cell receptor beta chains from the same sample are listed, as sequenced in a study of cytomegalovirus exposure and HLA in healthy donors. This PCR relied on a set of 60 Vbeta primers and 13 Jbeta primers. This table comes from immunoSEQ multiplex PCR, and its TCRdb copy is limited to in-frame clones, with some not included. Of under 150,000 clones detected, 65% to 90% appear once; the ten largest clones hold 0.7%. What was sequenced was PBMCs. These receptors were taken from a man between 18 and 35 years old in good health and CMV-seronegative.

This clone occurred a few times. The genes are TRBV6-5 and TRBJ1-3; possibly TRBD1 for D (5 bases). Germline V gene lookup returns CDR1 MNHEY and CDR2 SVGAGI. V lost 6 bases and J 2 bases, leaving 8 bases between the germline ends. The length of the CDR3 is 13 residues. The CDR3 DNA follows: TGTGCCAGCAGCGGGGGGACTGGAAACACCATATATTTT. Its protein is CASSGGTGNTIYF.

The CDR3: CASSQTGGYTGELFF. CDR3 sequence (DNA): TGTGCCAGCAGCCAAACAGGGGGGTACACCGGGGAGCTGTTTTTT. This chain connects TRBV14 to TRBJ2-2; 8 nucleotides agree with TRBD1. The CDR3 runs to 15 residues. V lost 2 bases and J lost 3; bases outside the gene matches: 2. CDR1 and CDR2 from the germline V gene are SGHDN and FVKESK.

The gene calls are TRBV7-9 and TRBJ1-1, with a tentative D call TRBD1 (5 bases). Trimming shortened V by 1 base and J by 3 bases, and 15 bases separated the two germline ends. The CDR3 is 16 amino acids. The V gene's germline CDR1 is SEHNR and CDR2 FQNEAQ (reference sequence). The chain's CDR3 is CASSLVQGVSDTEAFF. DNA of the CDR3: TGTGCCAGCAGCTTAGTGCAGGGCGTGTCGGACACTGAAGCTTTCTTT.

V is TRBV18 and J is TRBJ2-1; D is possibly TRBD1 (6 bases). The V gene lost 2 bases and the J gene lost 7 bases, with 15 bases spanning the gap. Germline V gene sequence: CDR1 KGHSH, CDR2 LQKENI. The CDR3 consists of 15 residues. CDR3 DNA: TGTGCCAGCTCACCAGGGACACAAGGGTTAAATGAGCAGTTCTTC. Translating it yields CASSPGTQGLNEQFF.

The J gene is TRBJ1-6, the V gene TRBV9; D might be TRBD1 (6 bases). This CDR3 contains 15 residues. Germline CDR1 SGDLS, CDR2 YYNGEE. V lost 6 bases and J lost 8, with 18 bases in between. The CDR3 region has the DNA TGTGCCAGCAACCCTTCCGGGACACCTTATTCACCCCTCCACTTT. Translation gives CASNPSGTPYSPLHF. Full variable domain (rest looked up from reference TRBV9 and TRBJ1-6): DSGVTQTPKHLITATGQRVTLRCSPRSGDLSVYWYQQSLDQGLQFLIQYYNGEERAKGNILERFSAQQFPDLHSELNLSSLELGDSALYFCASNPSGTPYSPLHFGNGTRLTVT.

The J gene is TRBJ1-1, the V gene TRBV30; maybe TRBD1 (6 bases). The V end was cut by 7 bases, the J end by 5 bases, with 14 bases between. Germline V lookup: CDR1 GTSNPN, CDR2 SVGIG (reference sequence). This CDR3 is 12 amino acids long. The CDR3 DNA follows: TGTGCCTCCATGGGGGGGCGAACTGAAGCTTTCTTT. This translates into CASMGGRTEAFF. Together with reference TRBV30 and TRBJ1-1, the CDR3 gives the full variable domain: SQTIHQWPATLVQPVGSPLSLECTVEGTSNPNLYWYRQAAGRGLQLLFYSVGIGQISSEVPQNLSASRPQDRQFILSSKKLLLSDSGFYLCASMGGRTEAFFGQGTRLTVV.

The chain joins TRBV10-1 to TRBJ2-5; a weak D match, TRBD1 (5 bases). Germline V gives CDR1 WNHNN, CDR2 SYGVQD (reference sequence). CDR3 length: 13 residues. V shed 7 bases and J shed 11 bases, with 20 bases lying between them. The CDR3 nucleotides are TGCGCCAGCAACTCGGGCCCAGGGATGGGGCAGTACTTC. This sequence encodes CASNSGPGMGQYF.

The CDR3 DNA reads as TGTGCCAGCAGCAGGGGGCGTCTCAATGAGCAGTTCTTC. Residues: CASSRGRLNEQFF. The chain uses TRBV2 and TRBJ2-1; 8 bases align to TRBD1. The CDR3 has 13 amino acids. Germline-derived CDR1 and CDR2 are SNHLY and FYNNEI. V lost 6 bases to trimming and J lost 6 bases; unmatched junction nucleotides: 4.

This clone was seen just once. The chain couples TRBV29-1 to TRBJ2-5, with no clear D. Trimming left V 4 bases short and J 5 bases short, with 2 bases between. Germline-derived CDR1 and CDR2 are SQVTM and ANQGSEA. The CDR3 runs 9 residues. The CDR3 region has the DNA TGCAGCGTTGCTGAGACCCAGTACTTC. This translates into CSVAETQYF. Complete variable domain (other parts from reference TRBV29-1 and TRBJ2-5): SAVISQKPSRDICQRGTSLTIQCQVDSQVTMMFWYRQQPGQSLTLIATANQGSEATYESGFVIDKFPISRPNLTFSTLTVSNMSPEDSSIYLCSVAETQYFGPGTRLLVL.

The chain employs TRBV30 and TRBJ1-6, with a weak D call TRBD1 (5 bases). V was cut by 3 bases and J by 10 bases, with 10 bases left in between. Germline CDR1 and CDR2: GTSNPN and SVGIG (reference sequence). The CDR3 totals 12 residues. The CDR3 sequence is CAWRQVRSPLHF. In nucleotides, the CDR3 is TGTGCCTGGAGACAGGTTCGGTCACCCCTCCACTTT.

About this clone: The junction and the germline gene differ at one end; a read error may be behind it. V is TRBV7-7 and J is TRBJ2-2; 10 bases agree with TRBD2. This CDR3 region has 16 residues. The germline V gene has CDR1 SSHAT and CDR2 FNYEAQ (reference sequence). CDR3 loop: CASSSAGGPYTGELFF. The CDR3 coding sequence is TGTGCTAGCAGCTCAGCGGGGGGGCCATACACCGGGGAGCTGTTTTTT. The variable domain in full, completed from reference TRBV7-7 and TRBJ2-2, reads GAGVSQSPRYKVTKRGQDVTLRCDPISSHATLYWYQQALGQGPEFLTYFNYEAQPDKSGLPSDRFSAERPEGSISTLTIQRTEQRDSAMYRCASSSAGGPYTGELFFGEGSRLTVL.

The V and J genes are TRBV5-1 and TRBJ1-1; 7 positions agree with TRBD1. The CDR3 contains 18 residues. Trimming removed 2 bases from V and 1 base from J; junction bases left unmatched: 14. Germline loops: CDR1 SGHRS, CDR2 YFSETQ. In DNA form, the CDR3 reads TGCGCCAGCAGCTTATATCCAGACAGGGTTTCTACGAACACTGAAGCTTTCTTT. It translates to CASSLYPDRVSTNTEAFF.

The chain employs TRBV27 and TRBJ1-2; 8 nucleotides line up with TRBD1. Germline V gene lookup returns CDR1 MNHEY and CDR2 SMNVEV (reference sequence). The CDR3 loop spans 14 amino acids. V was pared by 6 bases and J by 7 bases, with 10 bases of the junction left unmatched. DNA for the CDR3: TGTGCCAGCAGAATGCCCGGACAGGGTGGTGGCTACACCTTC. It encodes CASRMPGQGGGYTF.

The chain employs TRBV4-1 and TRBJ2-5; D uncertain. Trimming removed 2 bases at V and 0 bases at J, with 4 bases between. The CDR3 runs 13 residues. In germline, CDR1 is MGHRA, CDR2 YSYEKL. Here the CDR3 DNA reads TGCGCCAGCAGCCAACAGTACCAAGAGACCCAGTACTTC. Translation: CASSQQYQETQYF.

The V gene is TRBV7-2, the J gene TRBJ2-3; D remains ambiguous. V was shortened by 6 bases and J by 0 bases, with 13 bases between the two germline ends. Germline V gives CDR1 SGHTA, CDR2 FQGNSA. The CDR3 spans 15 residues. CDR3 bases: TGTGCCAGCAGTCTATATCAAGCTAGCACAGATACGCAGTATTTT. This sequence encodes CASSLYQASTDTQYF.

This sequence joins TRBV12-5 and TRBJ2-7; 8 bases align to TRBD1. CDR1 is LGHNT, CDR2 FRNRAP, per germline. The V and J ends lost 0 bases and 5 bases, in that order; junction bases with no gene match: 9. This CDR3 has 16 residues. In DNA form, the CDR3 reads TGTGCTAGTGGTTTGGTACTTGGGCAGGGGGCAGACGAGCAGTACTTC. Protein product: CASGLVLGQGADEQYF.